This T cell receptor beta chain was observed in a study of T cell changes during pregnancy in multiple sclerosis. The V and J ends lost 6 bases and 1 base, in that order; junction bases with no gene match: 5. This CDR3 region has 14 residues. Germline values: CDR1 MNHEY, CDR2 SMNVEV (reference sequence). Clones were read by immunoSEQ multiplex PCR, and TCRdb kept only the in-frame ones, dropping some. The table shows roughly 89,000 clones, with approximately 95% occurring only once. V gene TRBV27 combines with J gene TRBJ2-7; 8 bases fit TRBD2. The material sequenced was peripheral blood, taken in the first trimester of pregnancy. This TCR was recovered from a female donor with multiple sclerosis, enrolled in a pregnancy study. CDR3 region: CASRGLAASYEQYF. CDR3 coding DNA: TGTGCCAGCAGAGGACTAGCAGCTTCCTACGAGCAGTACTTC.